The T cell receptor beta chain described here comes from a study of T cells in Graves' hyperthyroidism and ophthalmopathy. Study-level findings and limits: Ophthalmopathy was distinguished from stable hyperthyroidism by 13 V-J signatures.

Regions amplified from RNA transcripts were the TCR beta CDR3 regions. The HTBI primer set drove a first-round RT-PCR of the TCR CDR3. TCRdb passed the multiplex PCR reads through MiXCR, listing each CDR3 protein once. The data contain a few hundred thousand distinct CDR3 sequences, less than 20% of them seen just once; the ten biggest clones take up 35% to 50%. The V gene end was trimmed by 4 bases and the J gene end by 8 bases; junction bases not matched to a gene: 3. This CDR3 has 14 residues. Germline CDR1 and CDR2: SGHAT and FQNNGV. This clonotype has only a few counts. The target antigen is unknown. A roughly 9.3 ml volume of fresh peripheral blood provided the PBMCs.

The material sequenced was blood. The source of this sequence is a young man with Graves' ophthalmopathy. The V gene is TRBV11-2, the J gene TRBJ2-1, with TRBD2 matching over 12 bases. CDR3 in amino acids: CASSSLAGGHEQFF. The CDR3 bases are TGTGCCAGCAGCTCACTAGCGGGGGGCCATGAGCAGTTCTTC.